The 29 T cell receptor beta chains below all came from one sample that was sequenced in a study of blood T cells in healthy people across ages. The use of a sample-barcoded 5' primer and a J-beta primer mix characterized a second PCR of roughly 6 to 11 cycles. TCRdb called the 5' RACE reads again in MiXCR, with one record for every CDR3 protein. Of about a million distinct CDR3 sequences listed, roughly 51% were seen once; the top ten hold about a fifth. The sample taken for sequencing was blood. The receptor set was obtained from a woman aged 60-70 years in good health.

The chain joins TRBV29-1 to TRBJ2-7; 10 nucleotides agree with TRBD2. CDR1 and CDR2 (germline): SQVTM, ANQGSEA. The length of the CDR3 is 14 residues. The V gene end was trimmed by 5 bases and the J gene end by 4 bases; junction bases not matched to a gene: 8. CDR3 nucleotide sequence: TGCAGCGTTTACCTAGCGGGAGAGTGTTACGAGCAGTACTTC. Protein product: CSVYLAGECYEQYF.

This clonotype was detected a few times. The chain links TRBV20-1 to TRBJ1-2, with unresolved D. Germline V gene data show CDR1 as DFQATT and CDR2 as SNEGSKA (reference sequence). There are 13 residues in the CDR3. The germline V and J ends were trimmed by 0 bases and 2 bases, with 7 bases remaining between them. The CDR3 sequence: CSARDQVNYGYTF. The CDR3 DNA reads as TGCAGTGCTAGAGATCAGGTGAACTATGGCTACACCTTC.

The J gene is TRBJ2-7, the V gene TRBV19; TRBD2 matches 10 bases. The CDR3 covers 15 residues. Germline assignment: CDR1 LNHDA and CDR2 SQIVND (reference sequence). V was pared by 6 bases and J by 4 bases, with 9 bases of the junction left unmatched. This CDR3 is CASRDYGLAEYEQYF. The CDR3 nucleotides are TGTGCCAGTAGGGACTATGGACTAGCGGAATACGAGCAGTACTTC.

This clonotype was seen more than once but under ten times. The chain is built from TRBV27 and TRBJ2-4, with TRBD2 identical over 11 bases. This CDR3 is 21 amino acids long. CDR1 is MNHEY, CDR2 SMNVEV, per germline (reference sequence). J was trimmed by 0 bases and V by 7 bases; bases with no gene match: 20. Written as DNA, the CDR3 is TGTGCCAGCACCTTTTCCGATTATAGCGGGAGGGAACTACTAGCCAAAAACATTCAGTACTTC. This encodes CASTFSDYSGRELLAKNIQYF.

The gene calls are TRBV12-3 or TRBV12-4 and TRBJ2-1, with D unclear. The CDR3 runs to 13 residues. V was pared by 3 bases and J by 8 bases, with 11 bases between. In DNA form, the CDR3 reads TGTGCCAGCAGTTTCGGGCTATTTTATGAGCAGTTCTTC. As protein: CASSFGLFYEQFF.

This clonotype came up a few times. The chain employs TRBV10-2 and TRBJ1-5; D is ambiguous. Germline loops: CDR1 WSHSY, CDR2 SAAADI. V lost 0 bases, J lost 7 bases, and 7 bases lay in between. This CDR3 contains 13 residues. The CDR3 DNA is TGCGCCAGCAGTGAGTCTATCGGGCAGCCCCAGCATTTT. Translated, it gives CASSESIGQPQHF.

The gene calls are TRBV20-1 and TRBJ2-1; 10 bases map to TRBD2. V was pared by 2 bases and J by 6 bases, with 7 bases of the junction left unmatched. In germline, CDR1 is DFQATT, CDR2 SNEGSKA (reference sequence). This CDR3 has 15 residues. The CDR3 DNA follows: TGCAGTGCTAGACACACTAGCGGGACGGTCAATGAGCAGTTCTTC. Translating it yields CSARHTSGTVNEQFF.

A few counts support this clonotype. This sequence joins TRBV20-1 and TRBJ2-7; the match to TRBD2 covers 7 bases. The CDR3 consists of 13 residues. J gave up 4 bases and V 3 bases, and 6 bases lay outside the gene matches. Germline V lookup: CDR1 DFQATT, CDR2 SNEGSKA (reference sequence). CDR3 sequence reads: CSASALADYEQYF. The CDR3 DNA follows: TGCAGTGCTAGTGCCCTAGCGGATTACGAGCAGTACTTC.

This chain connects TRBV18 to TRBJ2-5; TRBD2 agrees at 13 bases. Judging by the DNA end, TRBJ2-7 fits better; the J call may be wrong. The CDR3 loop spans 13 amino acids. Germline V gives CDR1 KGHSH, CDR2 LQKENI. CDR3 bases: TGTGCCAGTGGGACTAGCGGGAAATACGAGCAGTACTTC. Protein product: CASGTSGKYEQYF.

This clonotype was counted between two and nine times. The chain joins TRBV21-1 to TRBJ2-7. TRBV21-1 counts as a pseudogene. This CDR3 region has 13 residues. In DNA, the CDR3 is TGTGCCAGCAGCAATGGGTACGGAAACGAGCAGTACTTC. Protein: CASSNGYGNEQYF.

The V call is TRBV27, the J call TRBJ1-4; maybe TRBD1 (5 bases). Looked up from germline, CDR1 is MNHEY and CDR2 is SMNVEV (reference sequence). The V and J ends lost 3 bases and 11 bases respectively, with 16 bases between them. The CDR3 totals 14 residues. The CDR3 DNA sequence: TGTGCCAGCAGTTTGGGTCTGGGGACGGATAAACTGTTTTTT. Amino acids: CASSLGLGTDKLFF.

This clonotype showed up just a few times. The rearrangement uses TRBV12-3 or TRBV12-4 and TRBJ1-1, with D unresolved. Trimming removed 6 bases from V and 9 bases from J, with 20 bases in between. CDR3 length: 14 amino acids. For the CDR3, the DNA is TGTGCCAGCAGAAGCCCGGTGGACCCTGTAAAAGCTTTCTTT. Its translation: CASRSPVDPVKAFF.

The genes are TRBV20-1 and TRBJ2-1, with 9 bases that match TRBD1. The length of the CDR3 is 14 residues. Germline lookup yields CDR1 DFQATT and CDR2 SNEGSKA (reference sequence). V dropped 6 bases and J dropped 8; count of bases not matched to a gene: 11. CDR3 in amino acids: CSAPLGQGSYEQFF. As DNA, the CDR3 is TGCAGTGCCCCCTTGGGACAGGGTTCGTATGAGCAGTTCTTC.

The chain uses TRBV4-2 and TRBJ1-2; 7 positions match TRBD1. The germline gives CDR1 LGHNA, CDR2 YNFKEQ. The CDR3 has 16 amino acids. The junction had 11 bases not matched to a gene; V was cut back by 3 bases and J by 4 bases. CDR3 region: CASSHQTGTVIYGYTF. The CDR3, as DNA: TGTGCCAGCAGCCATCAAACCGGGACAGTGATCTATGGCTACACCTTC.

This clonotype has just a few counts. This chain links TRBV20-1 with TRBJ2-5; D possibly corresponds to TRBD2 (5 bases). The ends were cut back, 3 bases at V and 5 bases at J, with 10 bases in the middle. Germline V CDR1 and CDR2: DFQATT, SNEGSKA (reference sequence). This CDR3 is built from 12 residues. The CDR3 region has the DNA TGCAGTGCTAGGCGGGCGGAGGAGACCCAGTACTTC. Protein sequence: CSARRAEETQYF.

This clonotype has just one count. The chain employs TRBV20-1 and TRBJ1-6; possible D gene TRBD1, 5 bases. CDR1 is DFQATT, CDR2 SNEGSKA, per germline (reference sequence). V was pared by 5 bases and J by 10 bases, with 15 bases between. The CDR3 runs to 13 residues. The CDR3, as DNA: TGCAGTGCTCGATCAGGGCTCTACTCACCCCTCCACTTT. Its translation is CSARSGLYSPLHF.

This clonotype was counted between two and nine times. This sequence joins TRBV20-1 and TRBJ2-3, with D possibly called TRBD1 or TRBD2 (6 bases each). V lost 5 bases, J lost 6 bases, and 24 bases lay in between. Germline CDR1 and CDR2: DFQATT and SNEGSKA (reference sequence). This CDR3 region has 16 residues. The CDR3 is CSAEGGGLVGMDTQYF. DNA for the CDR3: TGCAGTGCTGAAGGGGGAGGACTGGTGGGGATGGATACGCAGTATTTT.

This clonotype was recorded only once. V gene TRBV29-1 combines with J gene TRBJ2-3, with TRBD2 matching 7 bases. With 4 bases clipped from V and 2 bases from J, the junction kept 3 bases outside the gene matches. The germline V gene encodes CDR1 SQVTM and CDR2 ANQGSEA. The CDR3 runs to 13 residues. CDR3 sequence: CSVGEGPTDTQYF. The CDR3 nucleotides are TGCAGCGTTGGGGAGGGGCCCACAGATACGCAGTATTTT.

The chain joins TRBV18 to TRBJ1-4, with D possibly TRBD1 on 5 matching bases. Trimming stripped 3 bases from V and 8 bases from J, with 10 bases between. There are 13 residues in the CDR3. Germline CDR1 and CDR2: KGHSH and LQKENI. CDR3 residues: CASSPLRTEKLFF. The CDR3 nucleotides are TGTGCCAGCTCACCCCTACGGACAGAAAAACTGTTTTTT.

This clonotype was picked up a small number of times. V gene TRBV6-1 combines with J gene TRBJ2-5, with 8 bases aligning to TRBD1. Germline V gene data show CDR1 as MNHNS and CDR2 as SASEGT. With 5 bases clipped from V and 5 bases from J, the junction kept 7 bases outside the gene matches. CDR3 length equals 14 residues. The CDR3 DNA is TGTGCCAGCAGTTCTCAGGGGGCACTTGAGACCCAGTACTTC. This translates into CASSSQGALETQYF.

This clonotype was seen repeatedly, ten times or more. The gene calls are TRBV29-1 and TRBJ2-7, with D hard to call. The germline gives CDR1 SQVTM, CDR2 ANQGSEA. The V and J ends lost 0 bases and 4 bases respectively, with 7 bases between them. The CDR3 runs 12 residues. This CDR3 reads CSVEEDPYEQYF. CDR3 nucleotides: TGCAGCGTTGAAGAAGACCCGTACGAGCAGTACTTC.

The chain links TRBV20-1 to TRBJ2-1; D gene ambiguous. The CDR3 sequence is 13 residues long. The germline V gene encodes CDR1 DFQATT and CDR2 SNEGSKA (reference sequence). V lost 0 bases to trimming and J lost 4 bases, with 7 bases between them. The CDR3 nucleotides are TGCAGTGCTAGAGATTTCCCATACAATGAGCAGTTCTTC. It codes for CSARDFPYNEQFF.

Note on this clonotype: The germline gene is not matched at one end of the junction; a read error may be the cause. This chain joins TRBV7-2 and TRBJ1-6; D is possibly TRBD1 (5 bases). Germline CDR1 is SGHTA and CDR2 is FQGNSA. This CDR3 contains 16 residues. The CDR3 protein is CASSLGGSGRYSPLHF. As DNA, the CDR3 is TGTGCCAGCAGCTTAGGGGGGTCAGGGAGGTATTCGCCCCTCCACTTT. Together with reference TRBV7-2 and TRBJ1-6, the CDR3 gives the full variable domain: GAGVSQSPSNKVTEKGKDVELRCDPISGHTALYWYRQSLGQGLEFLIYFQGNSAPDKSGLPSDRFSAERTGGSVSTLTIQRTQQEDSAVYLCASSLGGSGRYSPLHFGNGTRLTVT.

This clonotype came up a few times. The chain employs TRBV6-2 or TRBV6-3 and TRBJ2-5, with D perhaps matching TRBD2 (6 bases). This CDR3 is 16 amino acids long. Trimming removed 0 bases from V and 0 bases from J, with 11 bases in between. The germline gives CDR1 MNHEY, CDR2 SVGEGT. Here the CDR3 DNA reads TGTGCCAGCAGTTACTCGAGAGGAGGGGACCAAGAGACCCAGTACTTC. Protein: CASSYSRGGDQETQYF.

CDR3 coding DNA: TGTGCCAGCTACCGACAGGGGGCAACAGAGACCCAGTACTTC. Protein product: CASYRQGATETQYF. This chain joins TRBV2 and TRBJ2-5; 10 nucleotides agree with TRBD1. CDR1 and CDR2 from the germline V gene are SNHLY and FYNNEI. The CDR3 consists of 14 residues. Trimming removed 8 bases from V and 4 bases from J; junction bases left unmatched: 7.

For this clonotype: At one boundary the junction diverges from the germline segment, which might be a read error. This chain links TRBV6-2 or TRBV6-3 with TRBJ2-5, with 9 bases identical to TRBD2. Germline V lookup: CDR1 MNHEY, CDR2 SVGEGT. The CDR3 loop spans 15 amino acids. The CDR3 DNA is TGTGCCGGCAGTTACGGAGGGACTAGCAGAGAGACCCAGTACTTC. Translating gives CAGSYGGTSRETQYF.

J is TRBJ2-1 and V is TRBV6-2 or TRBV6-3; TRBD2 might be the D (5 bases). The germline V and J ends were trimmed by 6 bases and 8 bases, with 11 bases remaining between them. This CDR3 is 12 amino acids long. CDR1 is MNHEY, CDR2 SVGEGT, per germline. CDR3 bases: TGTGCCAGCAGAAAGGACGGGGATGAGCAGTTCTTC. It translates to CASRKDGDEQFF.

Only a few counts were recorded for this clonotype. The gene calls are TRBV20-1 and TRBJ2-7, with a tentative D call TRBD2 (5 bases). The J call may not be correct, given that the DNA end is closer to TRBJ2-5. Germline V lookup: CDR1 DFQATT, CDR2 SNEGSKA (reference sequence). The CDR3 contains 12 residues. The CDR3 is CGPLGGGETQYF. CDR3 in DNA: TGCGGCCCACTCGGAGGCGGGGAGACCCAGTACTTC.

This clonotype was counted only a few times. V usage is TRBV29-1 and J usage is TRBJ2-7; no clear D gene. Germline-derived CDR1 and CDR2 are SQVTM and ANQGSEA. There are 12 residues in the CDR3. V was trimmed by 4 bases and J by 5 bases, leaving 12 bases between them. CDR3 in amino acids: CSVVEDLDEQYF. CDR3 nucleotide sequence: TGCAGCGTTGTTGAGGATCTGGACGAGCAGTACTTC.